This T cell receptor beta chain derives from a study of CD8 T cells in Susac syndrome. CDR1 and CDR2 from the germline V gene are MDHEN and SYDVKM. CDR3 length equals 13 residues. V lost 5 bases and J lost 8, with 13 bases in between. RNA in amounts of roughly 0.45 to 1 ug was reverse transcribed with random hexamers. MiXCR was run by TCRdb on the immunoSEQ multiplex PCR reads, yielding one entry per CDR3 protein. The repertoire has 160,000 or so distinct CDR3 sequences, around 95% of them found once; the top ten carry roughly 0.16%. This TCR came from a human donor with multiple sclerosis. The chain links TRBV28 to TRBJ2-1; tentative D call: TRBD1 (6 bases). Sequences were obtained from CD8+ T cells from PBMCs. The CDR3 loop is CASSRTVRHEQFF. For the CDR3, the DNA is TGTGCCAGCAGTCGGACAGTGAGGCATGAGCAGTTCTTC.